This T cell receptor (beta chain) was sequenced during a study of cytomegalovirus exposure and HLA in healthy donors (dated by TCRdb to 2016 to 2017). Concerning the study at large: In an earlier analysis of around 540 of the donors, roughly 300 Gb of sequence data and just under 120 million unique TCR beta sequences from some 170 million T cells were reported. Of the approximately 400 genotyped donors, 75% to 85% were placed in the genetic ancestry cluster associated with self-reported Caucasian donors. In the later analysis, no new phenotypic data were used to find candidate immune exposures; instead, reliance was placed on TCR beta sequences and their occurrence across donors. Along with the approximately 650-subject first cohort, a separate validation cohort of over a hundred different subjects was used. An earlier analysis of 450 to 750 of the donors used high-throughput TCR beta sequencing to judge whether each TCR beta V gene segment behaved as functional or pseudogenic. Typing coverage varied by locus: roughly 620-630 donors for A, B, C, DRB1 and DQB1; roughly 560 for DQA1; about 570 for DPA1; approximately 490 for DPB1. All discovery cohort repertoires had been generated using a single sequencing platform. An early release covering roughly 640 HLA-typed donors comprised about 310 gigabases of sequencing data and roughly 85 million unique TCR sequences. A later genetic analysis took genome-wide SNP genotypes for about three fifths of the 666 donors and used that subset as a discovery cohort. Donor age, sex, ethnicity and CMV serostatus were compiled together with the repertoire data. Roughly 5 DR-DQ haplotypes were treated as single units for association and clustering because of strong linkage in the cohort. To predict cytomegalovirus infection status, the study brought together high-throughput TCR immunosequencing, statistical association of individual TCRs with disease status, and machine learning. Using immunosequencing, the study profiled T cell repertoires from 666 subjects and related those repertoires to cytomegalovirus serostatus. The study aimed to test whether signatures of past pathogen exposure could be identified by cataloging public T cell receptors. HLA typing covered class I and class II loci at four-digit resolution. Across some 400 genotyped donors of the cohort, an average of approximately 200,000 unique TCR beta nucleotide sequences per donor were sequenced, and approximately 17% of those sequences were non-productive. To study patterns of TCR occurrence, a later analysis re-analyzed previously published TCR beta repertoires from 500 to 850 donors and added high-resolution HLA genotyping.

The receptor library was made with the immunoSEQ multiplex PCR assay. For the multiplex PCR, a mixture combining 60 forward primers for TCR Vbeta segments and 13 reverse primers for TCR Jbeta segments was used. Amplification of the CDR3 region of rearranged TCR beta genes was performed with a multiplex PCR assay on genomic DNA. The amplified TCR beta libraries were sequenced on the Illumina HiSeq System as 87-base-pair reads. As for the authors' bioinformatics: Across the roughly 600 repertoires, a later analysis counted about 81 million unique TCR beta chains, 9.5 million to 13 million of which were shared by at least two donors. Raw reads were error-corrected and collapsed into unique sequences by a nearest-neighbor algorithm in which closely related sequences were merged to remove PCR and sequencing errors. To assign V, D and J gene segments, CDR3 sequences were aligned to IMGT reference sequences. For a sequence to be retained, at least a six-nucleotide match to both a V gene segment and a J gene segment was required. A rearrangement counted as productive if the CDR3 had no stop codons and remained in frame with V and J, and every other rearrangement counted as non-productive. Following IMGT convention, CDR3 was defined as the stretch from the second conserved V-encoded cysteine up to the conserved J-encoded phenylalanine. In an earlier analysis of around 600 of the donors, sequences lacking an unambiguous match to a single V gene segment were excluded. In an earlier analysis of approximately 590 of the donors, V segments were called functional above 56.7% productive rearrangements and were called segregating when the between-donor standard deviation exceeded 5%. A statistical classification framework was built for diagnosing cytomegalovirus status from the catalog of TCR beta chain sequences. A later analysis assigned V and J genes by comparing TCR nucleotide sequences with IMGT/GENE-DB human TR gene sequences. Using the TCRdist pipeline, a later analysis assigned CDR3 sequences along with most-parsimonious VDJ recombination scenarios. In a later analysis, every TCR beta chain was defined by the combination of its CDR3 amino acid sequence and its V-gene family, and reads without a unique V-gene family were dropped. As a way to deal with suspected cross-contamination and a sequencing artifact, a later analysis dropped nearly 600 nucleotide sequences that were highly shared and had low generation probability. In a later analysis, a clonal expansion index was calculated for each public chain from normalized within-repertoire ranks of inferred template counts. A later analysis computed generation probabilities with a VDJ recombination model fitted to out-of-frame rearrangements, and checked the results against IGoR. Hypergeometric tests were used in a later analysis to score TCR-TCR, TCR-HLA and TCR-CMV co-occurrence, with a repertoire-size bias correction applied to the TCR pairs. False discovery rates were estimated in a later analysis by permuting HLA or CMV assignments 20 times. In a later analysis, co-occurring TCRs were grouped using DBSCAN, with TCRdist sequence similarity added in when clustering inside HLA-allele-positive subsets. Co-occurrence clustering excluded repertoires with fewer than 30,000 or more than 120,000 public chains, plus five with anomalous nucleotide sharing. The clones in this table, taken by TCRdb from immuneACCESS, are in-frame only. Not every clone is retained; where verified, under half of the shortfall comes from an unresolved V gene, and the cause of the rest is unknown. That table is the source of V, J and clone size, and D and trimming were worked out from the DNA. The sample table records 150,000 to 200,000 clones; just over 75% of these occur just once. The top ten constitute 1% of the sample.

What the authors observed across the whole study: In a later analysis, HLA-associated TCR beta chains showed more clonal expansion and lower generation probabilities than non-associated chains that were equally common. Some 15 rarely observed V segments, including chromosome 9 orphons, were excluded from the earlier analysis of about 600 of the donors because counts were too low. This cohort had only TCR beta chains sequenced, and the lack of alpha or paired-chain data limited which features could be detected. A later analysis reported that several top co-occurrence clusters appeared linked to parvovirus B19, influenza, CMV and Epstein-Barr virus. Because some donors lacked HLA typing at each locus, the association tests relied only on the typed subset. In a later analysis, around 17,000 TCR beta sequences were associated with specific HLA alleles at a false discovery rate of 0.05. The authors suggested that the approach could potentially be generalized to other disease states and immunological phenotypes. Most CMV-associated TCR beta chains appeared to be HLA-restricted in a later analysis, and the HLA associations seemed to be driven largely by CMV exposure. Because the 87-base-pair reads could not distinguish some IMGT-functional V segments, including TRBV6-2 and TRBV6-3, those segments were excluded. An earlier analysis of 587 of the donors showed that most TCR beta V segments appeared in productive rearrangements either about 87% or about 30% of the time, which broadly matched IMGT annotations. A further reported finding was that TCR beta sequences accurately predicted the HLA-A and HLA-B alleles for most subjects in the first cohort. Three of the identified cytomegalovirus-associated TCR beta chains were confirmed in vitro to be specific for cytomegalovirus antigens. Linkage disequilibrium might explain the correlated functional status among segregating V segments, but an unknown experimental factor could not be excluded. Across donors, most TCR sequences were observed very rarely, whereas some public TCRs were present in many individuals. The study listed 164 TCR beta chains as associated with cytomegalovirus. For the cohort, immune exposure information was limited to CMV serostatus. Assigning TCR associations to individual alleles was difficult when HLA alleles, especially DR and DQ, strongly co-occurred. Sequencing depth was assumed to be roughly uniform across donors in the presence/absence analyses, though that assumption may not hold. In both the original and validation cohorts, the classifier was reported to diagnose cytomegalovirus status with high specificity and sensitivity. A later analysis found that TCR association rates varied across HLA loci, with DRB1 alleles showing the most associated TCRs and HLA-C alleles the fewest. In a later genetic analysis, fewer N-insertions in productive TCRs were reported among donors in an Asian-associated ancestry cluster than the 666-donor mean. V-gene and J-gene trimming of TCR beta chains was associated with a missense DCLRE1C variant in a later genetic analysis, and the association was replicated in an independent cohort. The sequencing pipeline was judged likely to have produced a cluster of highly shared sequence variants as a technical artifact.

This clone was seen only once. Its antigen remains undetermined. No base-level quality is on record; no much larger clone is a single base apart. The cohort comprised 550 to 700 healthy bone marrow donors. At the time of sampling, every cohort member was nominally healthy, though immune exposures that went unrecorded were likely present. The donor was CMV seronegative and was included in the group of around 320 seronegative cohort members. A peripheral blood sample was provided by each donor, and peripheral blood mononuclear cells were used for TCR beta sequencing. Genomic DNA extraction from the blood cell samples was performed with the Qiagen DNeasy Blood Extraction Kit. In the germline V gene (reference sequence), CDR1 corresponds to MNHNY and CDR2 to SVGAGI. From its cysteine to its phenylalanine, the CDR3 spans 14 amino acids. Solely the CDR3 DNA is kept, with 42 bases framed from the first base. V loses 2 bases, J loses 5 bases, and the germline ends lie 10 bases apart.

The chain was built from TRBV6-6 and TRBJ2-1; the D region possibly corresponds to TRBD2 (7 bases align). This sequence originates from a woman aged 40 to 50 in good health and CMV-seronegative. Sequenced sample: PBMCs. CDR3 loop: CASSYGGGDNEQFF. The DNA reads TGTGCCAGCAGTTACGGAGGGGGGGACAATGAGCAGTTCTTC.